The 2 T cell receptor beta chains reported below all come from one sample, sequenced in a study of blood T cells in healthy people across ages. A J-beta primer mix and a sample-barcoded 5' primer were used in a second PCR of roughly 6 to 11 cycles. TCRdb reanalysed the 5' RACE reads using MiXCR and keeps one entry per CDR3 protein. The profile shows about 1.4 million distinct CDR3 sequences, roughly 59% of them singletons. The material sequenced was blood. The receptor source for this set is a man in his late teens or twenties in good health.

V is TRBV6-1 and J is TRBJ2-7; the D call may be TRBD1 or TRBD2 (5 bases each). This CDR3 is 14 amino acids long. Germline CDR1 is MNHNS and CDR2 is SASEGT. V lost 11 bases and J 6 bases, leaving 23 bases between the germline ends. The CDR3 spells CAGGPSLTFSEQYF. The CDR3 DNA reads TGTGCCGGGGGTCCCTCCTTGACCTTCTCCGAGCAGTACTTC.

The J gene is TRBJ1-2, the V gene TRBV6-2 or TRBV6-3; 8 nucleotides line up with TRBD1. Trimming took 9 bases from V and 1 from J; bases not matched to a gene: 7. Germline V gives CDR1 MNHEY, CDR2 SVGEGT. The CDR3 is 14 amino acids. The CDR3 region has the DNA TGTGCCAGTGAAGACAGGGGAATTAACTATGGCTACACCTTC. Protein product: CASEDRGINYGYTF.